This T cell receptor (beta chain) was obtained from a study of tumor-infiltrating lymphocytes in primary liver carcinoma. Study at large: The number of productive TCRbeta reads per sample ranged from roughly 3.5 to 8 million and was similar across tissue types.

CDR1 SQVTM and CDR2 ANQGSEA come from the germline V gene. The CDR3 runs to 13 residues. Trimming cost V 4 bases and J 6 bases; bases outside gene matches: 6. Co-extracted RNA and DNA came from 20-30 mg of unsorted bulk tissue. In this sample, this clonotype turned up many times. Its antigen is undetermined. General observations from the study: With p = 0.039, the top-250-clone fraction in tumors significantly exceeded that in blood.

TCR beta cDNA came from around 500 ng total RNA, primed with a constant-region primer. Modified slightly, ARM-PCR produced TCR beta libraries over three nested multiplex PCR rounds. In the first two PCR rounds, TRBV1-TRBV30 forward primers were paired with a C-beta reverse primer, and each round lasted roughly 9 cycles. From the multiplex PCR reads, TCRdb called clonotypes with MiXCR, one entry per CDR3 protein. The sample yields under 45,000 distinct CDR3 sequences, 73% seen once. Sequenced: liver tumor tissue from sampling region 2. The subset denotes: tumor region T2, inferior pole. The clonotype originates from a man aged 40-50 years with primary liver carcinoma and hepatitis B virus infection. The chain recombines TRBV29-1 with TRBJ2-1, with TRBD2 identical over 7 bases. The CDR3 nucleotides are TGCAGCGTTGGGGGGGGAGTCACCAATGAGCAGTTCTTC. It yields the protein CSVGGGVTNEQFF.